Listed below are T cell receptor beta chains from one sample, sequenced in a study of OX40 agonist ivuxolimab in advanced cancers. The data were produced by immunoSEQ multiplex PCR, yet TCRdb's version contains in-frame clones alone and is incomplete. This sample has approximately 84,000 clones, with approximately 86% found just once. Sequenced material: CD4+ or CD8+ T cells sorted from blood, taken in a trial of the OX40 agonist ivuxolimab. These receptors all stem from an adult with an advanced solid tumor such as melanoma, head and neck, liver or kidney cancer. Each CDR3 is given with its conserved first and last residue. Each record gives: D gene, V gene, J gene, clone size, CDR3 DNA, CDR3 protein. A D gene is named only where the DNA matches it firmly. Not all rows give a size; the values are once, few, many and, for expanded clones, a class.

D: NA
V: TRBV4-1
J: TRBJ1-4
size: NA
DNA: TGCGCCAGCGGCAAGACTCCTGCCCCAACTAATGAAAAACTGTTTTTT
CDR3: CASGKTPAPTNEKLFF

D: TRBD1
V: TRBV28
J: TRBJ2-7
size: NA
DNA: TGTGCCAGCAGTACCGACAGGGGGCCCTACGAGCAGTACTTC
CDR3: CASSTDRGPYEQYF

D: NA
V: TRBV7-9
J: TRBJ1-1
size: once
DNA: TGTGCCAGCACCAAGACAGAGAACACTGAAGCTTTCTTT
CDR3: CASTKTENTEAFF

D: TRBD2
V: TRBV7-2
J: TRBJ2-7
size: NA
DNA: TGTGCCAGCAGCTTAGGGGACCTAGCGGGGGTCGACGAGCAGTACTTC
CDR3: CASSLGDLAGVDEQYF

D: NA
V: TRBV7-9
J: TRBJ1-2
size: once
DNA: TGTGCCAGCAGCCTAAGACAGGTCGCCGCTGTCGGCTACACCTTC
CDR3: CASSLRQVAAVGYTF

D: NA
V: TRBV29-1
J: TRBJ1-1
size: NA
DNA: TGCAGCGTTGGAGTCGAGGTCGGTCGCACTGAAGCTTTCTTT
CDR3: CSVGVEVGRTEAFF

D: TRBD1
V: TRBV18
J: TRBJ1-2
size: NA
DNA: TGTGCCAGCTCACTCTCGACAGGGCGGTCGGATGGCTACACCTTC
CDR3: CASSLSTGRSDGYTF

D: NA
V: TRBV5-1
J: TRBJ2-4
size: NA
DNA: TGCGCCAGCAGCTTGACTGTAGCCAAAAACATTCAGTACTTC
CDR3: CASSLTVAKNIQYF

D: NA
V: TRBV9
J: TRBJ1-4
size: NA
DNA: TGTGCCAGCAGCGTAGGGGCAGCGGCTAGGAATGAAAAACTGTTTTTT
CDR3: CASSVGAAARNEKLFF

D: NA
V: TRBV30
J: TRBJ2-3
size: NA
DNA: TGTGCCTGGAGTGTAGGGGCCAGAGGCACAGATACGCAGTATTTT
CDR3: CAWSVGARGTDTQYF

D: TRBD1
V: TRBV19
J: TRBJ1-1
size: NA
DNA: TGTGCCAGTAGTATCGACAGGGATTGGAGCACTGAAGCTTTCTTT
CDR3: CASSIDRDWSTEAFF

D: NA
V: TRBV7-3
J: TRBJ1-1
size: once
DNA: TGTGCCAGCAGCTTAGGACAGATAAACACTGAAGCTTTCTTT
CDR3: CASSLGQINTEAFF

D: TRBD2
V: TRBV7-9
J: TRBJ2-5
size: NA
DNA: TGTGCCAGCAGCTTACTTTCGGGGGGAACGGGAGAGACCCAGTACTTC
CDR3: CASSLLSGGTGETQYF

D: NA
V: TRBV6-1
J: TRBJ1-1
size: NA
DNA: TGTGCCAGCAGTGCTAACCCGATGAACACTGAAGCTTTCTTT
CDR3: CASSANPMNTEAFF

D: TRBD1
V: TRBV19
J: TRBJ2-6
size: once
DNA: TGTGCCAGTAGTATGATGACAGGGTCGAGGTCTGGGGCCAACGTCCTGACTTTC
CDR3: CASSMMTGSRSGANVLTF

D: NA
V: TRBV19
J: TRBJ1-4
size: NA
DNA: TGTGCCAGTAGGCCGACAGGACTTATTTCGGTCGGAAAACTGTTTTTT
CDR3: CASRPTGLISVGKLFF

D: TRBD1
V: TRBV30
J: TRBJ2-3
size: NA
DNA: TGTGCCTGGAGTGTAAGGTTATTTTATCGGGACAGAGGTTTCCCCCAGCAGTATTTT
CDR3: CAWSVRLFYRDRGFPQQYF

D: NA
V: TRBV29-1
J: TRBJ2-3
size: NA
DNA: TGCAGCGTCCCGGTCGGGGTCACAGATACGCAGTATTTT
CDR3: CSVPVGVTDTQYF

D: NA
V: TRBV4-3
J: TRBJ1-1
size: NA
DNA: TGCGCCAGCAGCCAAGATTATGGAGCGGCTTTCTTT
CDR3: CASSQDYGAAFF

D: TRBD2
V: TRBV7-2
J: TRBJ2-3
size: NA
DNA: TGTGCCAGCAGCCCCGGGGGGGCAGGCACAGATACGCAGTATTTT
CDR3: CASSPGGAGTDTQYF

D: NA
V: TRBV6-1
J: TRBJ2-7
size: NA
DNA: TGTGCCAGCCGCAGGGAAGGCTTCGAGCAGTACTTC
CDR3: CASRREGFEQYF

D: NA
V: TRBV7-2
J: TRBJ1-4
size: NA
DNA: TGTGCCAGCAGCTTAGCGAAGGCCTATAATGAAAAACTGTTTTTT
CDR3: CASSLAKAYNEKLFF

D: NA
V: TRBV7-6
J: TRBJ1-1
size: NA
DNA: TGTGCCAGCAGCTTAATAGGGGAGAACACTGAAGCTTTCTTT
CDR3: CASSLIGENTEAFF

D: TRBD1
V: TRBV7-9
J: TRBJ2-5
size: NA
DNA: TGTGCCAGCAGAACCGGGACAGGGGGCTGGGAGACCCAGTACTTC
CDR3: CASRTGTGGWETQYF

D: TRBD1
V: TRBV5-4
J: TRBJ1-4
size: NA
DNA: TGTGCCAGCAGCCAGGACAGGTCAACTAATGAAAAACTGTTTTTT
CDR3: CASSQDRSTNEKLFF

D: TRBD1
V: TRBV28
J: TRBJ2-1
size: NA
DNA: TGTGCCAGCAGTAAACCGGGACAGGGTTCATGGAAGCAGTTCTTC
CDR3: CASSKPGQGSWKQFF

D: TRBD1
V: TRBV29-1
J: TRBJ2-7
size: few
DNA: TGCAGCGTAGGACAGGGGGCGCGGAGCGAGCAGTACTTC
CDR3: CSVGQGARSEQYF

D: TRBD1
V: TRBV5-1
J: TRBJ1-4
size: NA
DNA: TGCGCCAGCCGAAGGGGGCGCGGTGAAAAACTGTTTTTT
CDR3: CASRRGRGEKLFF

D: NA
V: TRBV2
J: TRBJ2-2
size: NA
DNA: TGTGCCAGCAGTGTCGGGCAGAACACCGGGGAGCTGTTTTTT
CDR3: CASSVGQNTGELFF

D: NA
V: TRBV5-4
J: TRBJ1-2
size: NA
DNA: TGTGCCAGCAGCTCGGACGGACGGCCCTATGGCTACACCTTC
CDR3: CASSSDGRPYGYTF

D: TRBD1
V: TRBV7-2
J: TRBJ1-1
size: NA
DNA: TGTGCCAGCAGCCCGACAGGGGGTTTTGTCACTGAAGCTTTCTTT
CDR3: CASSPTGGFVTEAFF

D: NA
V: TRBV6-6
J: TRBJ1-6
size: NA
DNA: TGTGCCAGCAGTTACAAGGAGAGCTCCTATAATTCACCCCTCCACTTT
CDR3: CASSYKESSYNSPLHF

D: TRBD1
V: TRBV7-9
J: TRBJ1-2
size: NA
DNA: TGTGCCAGCAGCTCGGGGACAGACCCCTATGGCTACACCTTC
CDR3: CASSSGTDPYGYTF

D: NA
V: TRBV7-2
J: TRBJ1-4
size: NA
DNA: TGTGCCAGCAGCTTAGTAGGGGATGCAACTAATGAAAAACTGTTTTTT
CDR3: CASSLVGDATNEKLFF

D: NA
V: TRBV11-2
J: TRBJ2-7
size: NA
DNA: TGTGCCAGCAGCAGGGCGCTGGGGGGCTACTCCTACGAGCAGTACTTC
CDR3: CASSRALGGYSYEQYF

D: NA
V: TRBV7-9
J: TRBJ1-2
size: NA
DNA: TGTGCCAGCAGCTCACCCTCGACGGGAATTCTTGGCTACACCTTC
CDR3: CASSSPSTGILGYTF

D: NA
V: TRBV11-2
J: TRBJ2-7
size: NA
DNA: TGTGCCAGCAGCTTACTTGGGGGGGCAGGGGCCTACGAGCAGTACTTC
CDR3: CASSLLGGAGAYEQYF

D: NA
V: TRBV7-2
J: TRBJ1-2
size: NA
DNA: TGTGCCAGCAGCCCCCGACAGGTTAGAAGCTACACCTTC
CDR3: CASSPRQVRSYTF

D: NA
V: TRBV27
J: TRBJ2-6
size: NA
DNA: TGTGCCAGCAGCCTCCTAATGTTCTCTGGGGCCAACGTCCTGACTTTC
CDR3: CASSLLMFSGANVLTF